The clone carrying this T cell receptor (beta chain) appeared many times. In TCRdb, the multiplex PCR reads were re-called with MiXCR into one record per CDR3 protein. The sample lists approximately 210,000 distinct CDR3 sequences; 32% were seen once. The data were taken from a study of breast tumors, draining lymph nodes, adjacent tissues. The CDR3 runs to 15 residues. V was shortened by 2 bases and J by 1 base, with 12 bases between the two germline ends. Germline V gives CDR1 SGHVS, CDR2 FNYEAQ. Breast cancer patients provided tissue from their axillary draining lymph nodes. The sequencing sample was made of axillary lymph node tissue. The chain couples TRBV7-6 to TRBJ2-7; D unresolved. The receptor comes from a female donor with breast cancer. Some clones in this sample may be carry-over from other donors' samples. This chain's CDR3 is CASSLSGYGSYEQYF. The CDR3 DNA follows: TGTGCCAGCAGCTTAAGTGGATACGGGTCCTACGAGCAGTACTTC.